Described below is a single T cell receptor beta chain sequence and its context. Its antigen is undetermined. These data are taken from a study of blood T cells in healthy people across ages. Study outcomes and limitations: Diversity was estimated from one million T cells, and these estimates were considered underestimates.

For the second PCR, which ran for roughly 7 to 11 cycles, a sample-barcoded 5' primer and a J-beta primer mix were used. TCRdb re-called the 5' RACE reads through MiXCR, storing one row per CDR3 protein. The sample includes about a million distinct CDR3 sequences, more than 30% of them seen just once. This CDR3 contains 15 residues. CDR1 is SGHRS, CDR2 YFSETQ, per germline. Trimming left V 3 bases short and J 0 bases short, with 9 bases between. Donors were systemically healthy Caucasian individuals from Russia aged roughly 6 to 95 years. Donors gave around 10 milliliters of peripheral blood apiece. A minimum of 7 million PBMCs was isolated per sample.

This chain links TRBV5-1 with TRBJ2-2; D unclear. The material sequenced was blood. This clonotype was sampled from a man aged 18 to 30 in good health. CDR3 bases: TGCGCCAGCAGCTCTCCGAAACCGAACACCGGGGAGCTGTTTTTT. Protein: CASSSPKPNTGELFF. Variable domain in full (rest from reference TRBV5-1 and TRBJ2-2): KAGVTQTPRYLIKTRGQQVTLSCSPISGHRSVSWYQQTPGQGLQFLFEYFSETQRNKGNFPGRFSGRQFSNSRSEMNVSTLELGDSALYLCASSSPKPNTGELFFGEGSRLTVL.